This entry concerns a single T cell receptor (beta chain). Its specificity is unknown. The sample belongs to a study of T cells in tuberculosis. Study-wide background: This South African cohort compared adolescents with or without latent tuberculosis against adults with active tuberculosis. The study, taken as a whole, reports: Active tuberculosis alpha repertoires lay closer to GMM-specific TCRs than controls'.

Libraries were prepared by immunoSEQ multiplex PCR; TCRdb keeps only in-frame clonotypes and omits some of them. The table has 25,000 to 35,000 clones, 90% to 95% seen once. CDR3 length: 14 residues. The V end was cut by 6 bases, the J end by 0 bases, with 11 bases between. CDR1 is MNHEY, CDR2 SVGAGI, per germline. Material: PBMCs. This sequence joins TRBV6-5 and TRBJ1-1; perhaps TRBD1 as D (5 bases). This clonotype was obtained from a donor between 10 and 35 years old with latent tuberculosis or without tuberculosis infection. DNA of the CDR3: TGTGCCAGCAGCCTTGACAGATTGAACACTGAAGCTTTCTTT. Protein: CASSLDRLNTEAFF.